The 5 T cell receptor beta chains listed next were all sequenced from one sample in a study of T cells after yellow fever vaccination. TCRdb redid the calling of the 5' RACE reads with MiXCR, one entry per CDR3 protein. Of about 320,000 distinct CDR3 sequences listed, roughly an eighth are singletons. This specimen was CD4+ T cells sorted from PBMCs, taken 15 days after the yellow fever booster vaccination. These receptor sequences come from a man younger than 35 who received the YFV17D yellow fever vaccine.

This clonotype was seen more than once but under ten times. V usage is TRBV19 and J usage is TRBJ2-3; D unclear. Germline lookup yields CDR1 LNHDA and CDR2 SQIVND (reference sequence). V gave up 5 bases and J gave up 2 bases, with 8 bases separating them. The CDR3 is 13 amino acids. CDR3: CASSGPYTDTQYF. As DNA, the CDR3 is TGTGCCAGTAGTGGTCCCTACACAGATACGCAGTATTTT.

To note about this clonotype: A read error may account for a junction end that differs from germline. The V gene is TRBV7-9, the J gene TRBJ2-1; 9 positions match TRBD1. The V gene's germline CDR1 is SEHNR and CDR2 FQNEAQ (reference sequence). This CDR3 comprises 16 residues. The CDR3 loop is CASSIAWDRVDNEQFF. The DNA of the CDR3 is TGTGCCAGCAGCATAGCTTGGGACAGGGTGGACAATGAGCAGTTCTTC.

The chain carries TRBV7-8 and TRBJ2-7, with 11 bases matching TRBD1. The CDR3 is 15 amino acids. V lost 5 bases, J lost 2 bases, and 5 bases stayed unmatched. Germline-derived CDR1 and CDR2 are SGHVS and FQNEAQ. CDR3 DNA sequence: TGTGCCAGCAGCCTGGGACAGGGGGGCACCTACGAGCAGTACTTC. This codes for CASSLGQGGTYEQYF.

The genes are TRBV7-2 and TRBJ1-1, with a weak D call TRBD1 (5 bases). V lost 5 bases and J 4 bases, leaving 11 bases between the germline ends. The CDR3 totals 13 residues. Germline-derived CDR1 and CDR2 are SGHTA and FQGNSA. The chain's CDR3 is CASSPGAGTEAFF. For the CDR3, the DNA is TGTGCCAGCAGCCCCGGGGCGGGCACTGAAGCTTTCTTT.

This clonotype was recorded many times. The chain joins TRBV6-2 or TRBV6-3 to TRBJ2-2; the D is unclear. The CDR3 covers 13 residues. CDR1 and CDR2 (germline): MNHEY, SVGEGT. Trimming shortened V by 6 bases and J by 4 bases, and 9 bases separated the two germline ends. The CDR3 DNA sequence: TGTGCCAGCAGACCCCCGGGCACCGGGGAGCTGTTTTTT. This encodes CASRPPGTGELFF.